The entry below describes one T cell receptor beta chain. The antigen remains undetermined. Germline is not matched at one junction end, which may reflect a read error. This sample is part of a study of graft-versus-host responses after intestinal transplantation. Overall study: Multivisceral, liver-intestinal, or isolated intestinal transplants were received by the recipients. Every transplant recipient was induced with anti-thymocyte globulin, then maintained on tacrolimus and steroids for roughly 3 years. Findings of the study overall: Early after transplant, HvG declines were associated with peak levels of circulating GvH clones. GvH clones occurred in recipient marrow; some first appeared in ileum or blood.

Germline V lookup: CDR1 SSHAT, CDR2 FNYEAQ (reference sequence). The CDR3 runs 16 residues. Assay: immunoSEQ multiplex PCR; the TCRdb copy retains only in-frame clones and omits some. Of under 85,000 clones in the sample, 90% are singletons; the top ten hold 1.3%. The source was unstimulated CD8+ T cells sorted from spleen or lymph node cells, collected before intestinal transplant. The chain employs TRBV7-7 and TRBJ2-1; TRBD2 matches at 9 bases. The receptor comes from a human donor who received an intestinal transplant. This CDR3 reads CASSLAEAGGLNEQFF. CDR3 nucleotide sequence: TGTGCTAGCAGCTTAGCGGAGGCGGGGGGGCTGAATGAGCAGTTCTTC.